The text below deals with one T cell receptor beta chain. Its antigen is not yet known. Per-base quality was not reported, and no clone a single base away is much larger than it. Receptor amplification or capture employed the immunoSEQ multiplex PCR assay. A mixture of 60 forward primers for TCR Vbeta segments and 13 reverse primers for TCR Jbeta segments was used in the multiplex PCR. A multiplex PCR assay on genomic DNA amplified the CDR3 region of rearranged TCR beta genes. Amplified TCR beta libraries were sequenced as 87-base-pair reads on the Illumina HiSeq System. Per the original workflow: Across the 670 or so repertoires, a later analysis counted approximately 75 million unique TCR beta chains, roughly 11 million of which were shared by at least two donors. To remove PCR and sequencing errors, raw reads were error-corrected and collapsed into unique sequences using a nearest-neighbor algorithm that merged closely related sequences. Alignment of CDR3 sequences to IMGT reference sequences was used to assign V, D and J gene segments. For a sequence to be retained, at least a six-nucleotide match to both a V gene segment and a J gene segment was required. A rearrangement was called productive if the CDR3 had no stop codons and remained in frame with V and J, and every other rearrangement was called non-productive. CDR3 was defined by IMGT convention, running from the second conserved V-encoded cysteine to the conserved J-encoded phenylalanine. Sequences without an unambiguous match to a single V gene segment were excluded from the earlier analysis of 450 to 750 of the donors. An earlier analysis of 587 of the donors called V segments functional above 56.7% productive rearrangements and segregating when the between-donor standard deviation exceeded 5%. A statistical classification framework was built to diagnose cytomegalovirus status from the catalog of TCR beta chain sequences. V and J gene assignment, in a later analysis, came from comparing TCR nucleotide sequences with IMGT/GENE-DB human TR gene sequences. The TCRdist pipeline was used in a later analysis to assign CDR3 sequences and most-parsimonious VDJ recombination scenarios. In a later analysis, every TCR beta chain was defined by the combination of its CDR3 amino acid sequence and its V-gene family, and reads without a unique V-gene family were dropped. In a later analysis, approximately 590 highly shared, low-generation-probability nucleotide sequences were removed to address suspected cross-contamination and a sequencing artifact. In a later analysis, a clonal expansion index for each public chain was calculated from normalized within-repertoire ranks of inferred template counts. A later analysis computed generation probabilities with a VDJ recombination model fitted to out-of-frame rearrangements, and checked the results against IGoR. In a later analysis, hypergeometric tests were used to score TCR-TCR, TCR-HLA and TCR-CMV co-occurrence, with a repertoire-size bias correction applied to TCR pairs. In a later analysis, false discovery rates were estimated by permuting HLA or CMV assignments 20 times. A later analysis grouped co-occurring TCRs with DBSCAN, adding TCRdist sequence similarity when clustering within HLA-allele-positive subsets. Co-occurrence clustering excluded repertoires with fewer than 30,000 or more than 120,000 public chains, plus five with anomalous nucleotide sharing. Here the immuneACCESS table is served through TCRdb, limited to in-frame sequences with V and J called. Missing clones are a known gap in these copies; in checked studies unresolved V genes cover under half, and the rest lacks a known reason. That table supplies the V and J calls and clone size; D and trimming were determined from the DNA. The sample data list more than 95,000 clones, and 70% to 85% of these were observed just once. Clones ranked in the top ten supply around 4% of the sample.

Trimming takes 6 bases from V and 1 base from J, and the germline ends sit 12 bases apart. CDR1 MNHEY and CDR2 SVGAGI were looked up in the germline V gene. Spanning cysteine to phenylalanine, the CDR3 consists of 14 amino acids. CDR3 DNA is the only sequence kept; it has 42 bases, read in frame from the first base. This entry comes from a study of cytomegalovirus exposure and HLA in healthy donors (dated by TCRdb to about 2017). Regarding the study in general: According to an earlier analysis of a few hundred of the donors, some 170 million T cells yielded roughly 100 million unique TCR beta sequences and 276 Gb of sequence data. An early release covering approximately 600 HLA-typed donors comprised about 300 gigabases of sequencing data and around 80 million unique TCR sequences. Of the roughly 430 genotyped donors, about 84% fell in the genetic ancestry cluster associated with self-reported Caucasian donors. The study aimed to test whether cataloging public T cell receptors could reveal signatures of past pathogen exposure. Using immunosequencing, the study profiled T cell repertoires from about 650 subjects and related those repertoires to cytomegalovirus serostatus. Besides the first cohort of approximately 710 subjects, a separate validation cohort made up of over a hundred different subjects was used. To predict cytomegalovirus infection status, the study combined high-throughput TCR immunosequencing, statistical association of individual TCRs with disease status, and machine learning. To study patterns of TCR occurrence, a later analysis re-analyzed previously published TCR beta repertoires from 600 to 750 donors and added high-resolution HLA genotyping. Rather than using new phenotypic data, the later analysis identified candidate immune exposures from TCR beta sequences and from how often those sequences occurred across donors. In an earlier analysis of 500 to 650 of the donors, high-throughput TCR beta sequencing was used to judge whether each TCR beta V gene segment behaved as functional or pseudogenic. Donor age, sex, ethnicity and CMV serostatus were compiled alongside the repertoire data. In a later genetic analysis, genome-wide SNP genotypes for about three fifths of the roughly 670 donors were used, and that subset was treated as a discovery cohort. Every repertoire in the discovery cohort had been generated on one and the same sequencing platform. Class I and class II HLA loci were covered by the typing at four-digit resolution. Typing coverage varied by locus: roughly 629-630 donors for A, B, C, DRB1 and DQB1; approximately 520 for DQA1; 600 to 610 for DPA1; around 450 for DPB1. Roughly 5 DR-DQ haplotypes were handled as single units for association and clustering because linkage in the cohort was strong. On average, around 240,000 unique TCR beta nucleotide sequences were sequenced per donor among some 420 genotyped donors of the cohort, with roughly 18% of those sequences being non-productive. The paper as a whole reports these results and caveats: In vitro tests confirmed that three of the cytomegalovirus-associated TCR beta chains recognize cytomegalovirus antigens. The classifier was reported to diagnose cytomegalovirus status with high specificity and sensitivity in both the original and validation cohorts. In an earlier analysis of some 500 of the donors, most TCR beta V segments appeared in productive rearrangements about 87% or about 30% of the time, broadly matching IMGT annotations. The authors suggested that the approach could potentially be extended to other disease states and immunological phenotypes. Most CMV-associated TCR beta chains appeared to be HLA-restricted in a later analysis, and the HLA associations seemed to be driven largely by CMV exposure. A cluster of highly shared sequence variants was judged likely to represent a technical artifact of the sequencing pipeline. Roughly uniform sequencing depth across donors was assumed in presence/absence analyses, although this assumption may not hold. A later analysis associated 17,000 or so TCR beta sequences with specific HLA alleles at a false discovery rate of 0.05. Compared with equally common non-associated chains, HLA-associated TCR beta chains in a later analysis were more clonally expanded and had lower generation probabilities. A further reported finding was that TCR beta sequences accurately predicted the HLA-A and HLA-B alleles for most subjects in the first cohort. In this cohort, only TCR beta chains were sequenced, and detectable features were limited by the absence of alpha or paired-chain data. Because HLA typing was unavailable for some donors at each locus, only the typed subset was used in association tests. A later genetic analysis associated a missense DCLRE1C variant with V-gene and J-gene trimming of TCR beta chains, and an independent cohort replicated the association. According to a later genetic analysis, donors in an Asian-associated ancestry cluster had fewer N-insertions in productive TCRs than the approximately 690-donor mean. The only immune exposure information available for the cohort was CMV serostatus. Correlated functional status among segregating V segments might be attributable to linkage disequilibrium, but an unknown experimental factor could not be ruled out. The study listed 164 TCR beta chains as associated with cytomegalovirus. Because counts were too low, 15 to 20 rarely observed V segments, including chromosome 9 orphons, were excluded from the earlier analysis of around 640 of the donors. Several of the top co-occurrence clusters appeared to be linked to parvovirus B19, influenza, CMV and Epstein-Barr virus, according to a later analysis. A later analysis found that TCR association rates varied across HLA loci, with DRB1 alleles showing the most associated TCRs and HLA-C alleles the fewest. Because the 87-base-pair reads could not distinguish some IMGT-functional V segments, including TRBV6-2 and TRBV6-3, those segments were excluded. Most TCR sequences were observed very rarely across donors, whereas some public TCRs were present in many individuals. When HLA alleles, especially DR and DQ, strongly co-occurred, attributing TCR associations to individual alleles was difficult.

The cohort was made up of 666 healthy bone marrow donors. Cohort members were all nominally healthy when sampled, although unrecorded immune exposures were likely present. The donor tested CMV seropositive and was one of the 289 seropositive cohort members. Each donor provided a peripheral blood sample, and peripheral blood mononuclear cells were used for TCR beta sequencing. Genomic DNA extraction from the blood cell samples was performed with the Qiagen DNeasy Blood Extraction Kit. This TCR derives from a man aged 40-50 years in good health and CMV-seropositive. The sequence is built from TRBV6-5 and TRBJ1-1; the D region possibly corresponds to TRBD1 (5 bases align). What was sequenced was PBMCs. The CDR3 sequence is CASSSSTGNTEAFF. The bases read TGTGCCAGCAGCTCCTCAACAGGGAACACTGAAGCTTTCTTT.